These 19 T cell receptor beta chains share one sample of origin, sequenced in a study of vaccination and CD4 T cells after COVID-19. Scientists ran DNA taken from cultured CD4+ T cells through the Oncomine TCR Beta short-read assay for sequencing. TCRdb fed the PCR reads into MiXCR, producing one record per CDR3 protein. The sample includes some 11,000 distinct CDR3 sequences, 64% of them seen just once. These receptors' antigens are unknown. As to treatment: roughly 10-day PBMC culture with coronavirus spike peptide pools or control peptides (ViraFEST assay). Sequencing was done on a sample of CD4+ T cells from blood, cultured in vitro. The receptors were gathered from a human donor who had recovered from COVID-19.

The gene calls are TRBV6-1 and TRBJ2-7; TRBD2 might be the D (6 bases). The germline V gene encodes CDR1 MNHNS and CDR2 SASEGT. This CDR3 contains 14 residues. Trimming removed 6 bases at V and 5 bases at J, with 17 bases between. DNA of the CDR3: TGTGCCAGCAGACTTAGCGGTACCTACGACGAGCAGTACTTC. Its protein product is CASRLSGTYDEQYF.

This chain connects TRBV24-1 to TRBJ2-1; the D is unclear. The CDR3 is made up of 15 amino acids. Trimming pared 6 bases from V and 4 bases from J, leaving 15 bases between. The germline V gene has CDR1 KGHDR and CDR2 SFDVKD. The CDR3 here is CATSPYLLGYNEQFF. DNA of the CDR3: TGTGCCACCAGTCCCTACCTTTTGGGGTACAATGAGCAGTTCTTC.

A few counts support this clonotype. The chain carries TRBV20-1 and TRBJ1-6, with TRBD1 as a possible D gene (5 bases). The CDR3 is made up of 16 amino acids. CDR1 and CDR2 from the germline V gene are DFQATT and SNEGSKA (reference sequence). V was clipped by 6 bases and J by 9 bases, with 24 bases between them. The CDR3 region is CSATREDQGLISPLHF. The CDR3, as DNA: TGCAGTGCAACCCGAGAGGACCAGGGCCTGATTTCACCCCTCCACTTT.

DNA for the CDR3: TGTGCCAGCAGCTTAGGTCTCCGCGGGCTAGAGACCCAGTACTTC. Its protein product is CASSLGLRGLETQYF. This chain links TRBV7-9 with TRBJ2-5; D perhaps matches TRBD2 (5 bases). The CDR3 runs 15 residues. Germline values: CDR1 SEHNR, CDR2 FQNEAQ (reference sequence). V lost 1 base and J lost 4, with 13 bases in between.

The J gene is TRBJ1-2, the V gene TRBV2; 11 bases agree with TRBD1. V gave up 2 bases and J gave up 7 bases; unmatched junction bases: 6. Germline assignment: CDR1 SNHLY and CDR2 FYNNEI. The length of the CDR3 is 15 residues. The DNA for the CDR3 is TGTGCCAGCAGTGAATCCGGGACAGGGGGGTTTGGCTACACCTTC. It yields the protein CASSESGTGGFGYTF.

This clonotype showed up just a few times. The chain links TRBV7-2 to TRBJ2-7; D may correspond to TRBD1 or TRBD2 (5 bases each). The CDR3 sequence is 17 residues long. The V and J ends lost 5 bases and 0 bases respectively, with 20 bases between them. CDR1 and CDR2 (germline): SGHTA, FQGNSA. The DNA for the CDR3 is TGTGCCAGCAGCCTTACCCCCCGGGACGCCTACTCCTACGAGCAGTACTTC. It specifies CASSLTPRDAYSYEQYF.

J is TRBJ1-5 and V is TRBV19; tentatively, D is TRBD1 (6 bases). CDR3 length equals 15 residues. Per germline, CDR1 LNHDA and CDR2 SQIVND (reference sequence). V was clipped by 3 bases and J by 0 bases, with 9 bases between them. The CDR3 DNA follows: TGTGCCAGTAGTATTGGGGGCTATAGCAATCAGCCCCAGCATTTT. Its protein product is CASSIGGYSNQPQHF.

The chain has TRBV14 and TRBJ1-1; D gene uncertain. The CDR3 contains 18 residues. CDR1 is SGHDN, CDR2 FVKESK, per germline. V lost 1 base, J lost 0 bases, and 18 bases lay in between. Here the CDR3 DNA reads TGTGCCAGCAGCCAAGTCCCATGGACTGGGAGTATGAACACTGAAGCTTTCTTT. Translation gives CASSQVPWTGSMNTEAFF.

This chain joins TRBV6-1 and TRBJ1-6; maybe TRBD1 (5 bases). CDR1 MNHNS and CDR2 SASEGT come from the germline V gene. CDR3 length equals 14 residues. Trimming took 5 bases from V and 7 from J, leaving 12 bases between them. CDR3 sequence reads: CASSPRDGNSPLHF. CDR3 bases: TGTGCCAGCAGTCCCCGGGACGGAAATTCACCCCTCCACTTT.

The chain couples TRBV11-3 to TRBJ1-2; possible D gene TRBD1, 6 bases. CDR1 and CDR2 (germline): SGHNT, YENEEA. The CDR3 sequence is 15 residues long. Trimming left V 0 bases short and J 2 bases short, with 10 bases between. CDR3 bases: TGTGCCAGCAGCTTAGAGGGGGGCACGAACTATGGCTACACCTTC. It specifies CASSLEGGTNYGYTF.

This chain uses TRBV20-1 with TRBJ1-5, with a weak D call TRBD1 (5 bases). The germline gives CDR1 DFQATT, CDR2 SNEGSKA (reference sequence). Trimming removed 6 bases at V and 1 base at J, with 19 bases between. This CDR3 contains 16 residues. DNA of the CDR3: TGCAGTGCCCTCTCAATTCGAGGGGAAAGCAATCAGCCCCAGCATTTT. This encodes CSALSIRGESNQPQHF.

The V call is TRBV20-1, the J call TRBJ2-3, with TRBD2 matching 13 bases. Germline V gene data show CDR1 as DFQATT and CDR2 as SNEGSKA (reference sequence). This CDR3 region has 15 residues. V was clipped by 6 bases and J by 2 bases; unmatched bases: 5. The CDR3 sequence: CSAPGLAGNTDTQYF. The CDR3 DNA is TGCAGTGCGCCGGGACTAGCGGGGAACACAGATACGCAGTATTTT.

This chain joins TRBV28 and TRBJ2-7; 14 positions agree with TRBD2. After removal of 3 bases from V and 1 base from J, the junction contained 5 bases not matched to a gene. This CDR3 contains 17 residues. Germline CDR1 reads MDHEN; CDR2 reads SYDVKM. The CDR3 here is CASSFVGLAGGSYEQYF. The CDR3 coding sequence is TGTGCCAGCAGTTTCGTTGGACTAGCGGGAGGTTCCTACGAGCAGTACTTC.

The chain carries TRBV19 and TRBJ1-6; no definite D call. Trimming shortened V by 8 bases and J by 5 bases, and 13 bases separated the two germline ends. Per the germline V gene, CDR1 is LNHDA and CDR2 is SQIVND (reference sequence). The length of the CDR3 is 14 residues. As DNA, the CDR3 is TGTGCCAGTCGGGAGACGGCGGATAATTCACCCCTCCACTTT. Encoded protein: CASRETADNSPLHF.

DNA of the CDR3: TGTGCCAGCAGCTTAGAAGGGTATTCGGCTCAGCCCCAGCATTTT. Translated: CASSLEGYSAQPQHF. The gene calls are TRBV7-6 and TRBJ1-5; D is uncertain. V shed 1 base and J shed 6 bases, with 13 bases lying between them. The CDR3 is 15 amino acids. Per germline, CDR1 SGHVS and CDR2 FNYEAQ. The full variable domain, rest sourced from reference TRBV7-6 and TRBJ1-5, is GAGVSQSPRYKVTKRGQDVALRCDPISGHVSLYWYRQALGQGPEFLTYFNYEAQQDKSGLPNDRFSAERPEGSISTLTIQRTEQRDSAMYRCASSLEGYSAQPQHFGDGTRLSIL.

V gene TRBV20-1 combines with J gene TRBJ2-1, with a weak D call TRBD2 (5 bases). V was trimmed by 1 base and J by 3 bases, leaving 16 bases between them. The CDR3 spans 16 residues. Germline CDR1 is DFQATT and CDR2 is SNEGSKA (reference sequence). In DNA, the CDR3 is TGCAGTGCTAGAGGGAGCGGAGCGGCCTTCTACAATGAGCAGTTCTTC. Encoded protein: CSARGSGAAFYNEQFF.

The V call is TRBV21-1, the J call TRBJ2-5; no DNA check was done on the table's D call, TRBD2. TRBV21-1 is recorded as a pseudogene. The CDR3 length is 15 residues. CDR3 nucleotide sequence: TGTGCCAGCCCGCGGGGACTAGCGGGATCAGAGACCCAGTACTTC. Translated, it gives CASPRGLAGSETQYF.

This clonotype was detected only once. The chain combines TRBV10-3 with TRBJ2-5; 8 bases align to TRBD1. Germline CDR1 and CDR2: ENHRY and SYGVKD. The CDR3 totals 15 residues. With 4 bases clipped from V and 5 bases from J, the junction kept 9 bases outside the gene matches. CDR3 loop: CAISGTDRGRETQYF. DNA of the CDR3: TGTGCCATCAGTGGGACAGACAGGGGAAGGGAGACCCAGTACTTC.

This chain links TRBV5-1 with TRBJ1-2; TRBD1 matches at 10 bases. Unmatched junction bases numbered 11, after V lost 4 bases and J lost 5 bases. In germline, CDR1 is SGHRS, CDR2 YFSETQ. The CDR3 contains 16 residues. The CDR3 loop is CASSISTGTGVYGYTF. Here the CDR3 DNA reads TGCGCCAGCAGCATAAGCACCGGGACAGGGGTATATGGCTACACCTTC.